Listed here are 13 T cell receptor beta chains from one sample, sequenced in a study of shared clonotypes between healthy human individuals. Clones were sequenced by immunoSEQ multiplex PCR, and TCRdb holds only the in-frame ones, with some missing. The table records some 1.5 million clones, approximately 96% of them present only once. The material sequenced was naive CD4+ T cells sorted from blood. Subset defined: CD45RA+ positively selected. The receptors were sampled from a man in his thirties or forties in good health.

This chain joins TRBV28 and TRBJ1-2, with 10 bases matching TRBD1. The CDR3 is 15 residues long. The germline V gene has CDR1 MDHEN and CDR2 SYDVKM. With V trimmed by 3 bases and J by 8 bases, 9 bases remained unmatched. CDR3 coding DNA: TGTGCCAGCAGTTTGATTCGACAGGGGGCTGAAGGCTACACCTTC. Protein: CASSLIRQGAEGYTF.

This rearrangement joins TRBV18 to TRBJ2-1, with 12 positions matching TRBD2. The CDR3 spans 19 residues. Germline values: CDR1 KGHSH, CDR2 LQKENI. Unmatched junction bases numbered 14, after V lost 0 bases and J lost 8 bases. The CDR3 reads CASSPPAILTSGSMYEQFF. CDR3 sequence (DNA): TGTGCCAGCTCACCACCGGCAATTTTGACTAGCGGGAGTATGTATGAGCAGTTCTTC.

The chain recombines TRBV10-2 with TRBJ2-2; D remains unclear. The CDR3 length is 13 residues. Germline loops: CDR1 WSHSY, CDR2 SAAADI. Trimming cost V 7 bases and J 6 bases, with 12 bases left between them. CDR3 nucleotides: TGCGCCAGCAACCCTTCGCGCGCCGGGGAGCTGTTTTTT. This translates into CASNPSRAGELFF.

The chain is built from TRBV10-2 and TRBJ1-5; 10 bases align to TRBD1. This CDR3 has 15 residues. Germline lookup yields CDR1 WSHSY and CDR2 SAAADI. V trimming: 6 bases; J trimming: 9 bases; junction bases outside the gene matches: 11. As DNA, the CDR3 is TGCGCCAGCAGCCCCGACAGGGGGCCGTTTGCGCCCCAGCATTTT. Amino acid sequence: CASSPDRGPFAPQHF.

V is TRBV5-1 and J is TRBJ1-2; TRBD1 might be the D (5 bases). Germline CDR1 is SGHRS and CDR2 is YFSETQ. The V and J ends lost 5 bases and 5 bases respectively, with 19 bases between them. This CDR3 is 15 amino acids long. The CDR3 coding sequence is TGCGCCAGCAGACCCAGCCTGGGAGGGGAGTATGGCTACACCTTC. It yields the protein CASRPSLGGEYGYTF.

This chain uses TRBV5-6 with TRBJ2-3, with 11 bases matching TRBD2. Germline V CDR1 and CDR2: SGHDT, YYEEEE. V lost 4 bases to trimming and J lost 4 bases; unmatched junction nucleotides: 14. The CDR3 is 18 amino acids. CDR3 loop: CASSPLTLAGGPPDTQYF. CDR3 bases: TGTGCCAGCAGCCCCCTCACCTTAGCGGGAGGGCCCCCAGATACGCAGTATTTT.

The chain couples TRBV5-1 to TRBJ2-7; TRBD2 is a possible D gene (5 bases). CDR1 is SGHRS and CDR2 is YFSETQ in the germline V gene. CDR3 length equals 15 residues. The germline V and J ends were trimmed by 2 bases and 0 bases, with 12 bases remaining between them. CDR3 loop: CASSFTRGSSYEQYF. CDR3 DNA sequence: TGCGCCAGCAGCTTCACTAGAGGAAGCTCCTACGAGCAGTACTTC.

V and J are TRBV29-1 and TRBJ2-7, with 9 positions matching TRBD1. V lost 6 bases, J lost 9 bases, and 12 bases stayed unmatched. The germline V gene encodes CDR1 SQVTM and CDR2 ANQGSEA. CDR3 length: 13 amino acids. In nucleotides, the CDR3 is TGCAGCGTGCGGGACAGGGAAAGGGGCGGGCAGTACTTC. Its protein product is CSVRDRERGGQYF.

CDR3 DNA sequence: TGTGCCATTCGGACAGGGGGCGCTCGGGGCTACACCTTC. This sequence encodes CAIRTGGARGYTF. This chain links TRBV28 with TRBJ1-2, with 11 bases that match TRBD1. V was pared by 10 bases and J by 8 bases, with 9 bases of the junction left unmatched. The CDR3 is 13 amino acids. Looked up from germline, CDR1 is MDHEN and CDR2 is SYDVKM.

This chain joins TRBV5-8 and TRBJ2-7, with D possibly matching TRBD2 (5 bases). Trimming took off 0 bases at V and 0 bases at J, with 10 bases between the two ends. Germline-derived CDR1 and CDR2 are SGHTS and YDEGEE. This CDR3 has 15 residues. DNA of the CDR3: TGTGCCAGCAGCTTGGTGGTCGGACTCTCCTACGAGCAGTACTTC. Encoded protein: CASSLVVGLSYEQYF.

The CDR3 reads CASSLALPGARSSTGELFF. CDR3 sequence (DNA): TGTGCCAGCAGCTTAGCGCTCCCAGGGGCTCGTAGTAGCACCGGGGAGCTGTTTTTT. V and J are TRBV7-2 and TRBJ2-2; a possible D gene is TRBD1 (6 bases). CDR3 length: 19 residues. Trimming stripped 0 bases from V and 4 bases from J, with 21 bases between. Germline CDR1 and CDR2: SGHTA and FQGNSA. Using reference TRBV7-2 and TRBJ2-2 for the parts outside the CDR3, the full variable domain is GAGVSQSPSNKVTEKGKDVELRCDPISGHTALYWYRQSLGQGLEFLIYFQGNSAPDKSGLPSDRFSAERTGGSVSTLTIQRTQQEDSAVYLCASSLALPGARSSTGELFFGEGSRLTVL.

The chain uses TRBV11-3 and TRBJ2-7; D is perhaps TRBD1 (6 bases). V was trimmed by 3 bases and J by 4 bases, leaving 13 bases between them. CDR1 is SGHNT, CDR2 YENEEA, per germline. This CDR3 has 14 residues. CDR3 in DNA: TGTGCCAGCAGCTTCATGCCAAGGGGGTACGAGCAGTACTTC. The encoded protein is CASSFMPRGYEQYF.

The CDR3, as DNA: TGCGCCAGCAGCGCCGGGGGTAGCGGGCTGTTTTTT. Protein: CASSAGGSGLFF. The chain carries TRBV4-3 and TRBJ1-4; tentative D call: TRBD1 (5 bases). This CDR3 is built from 12 residues. The V end was cut by 5 bases, the J end by 14 bases, with 15 bases between. Germline values: CDR1 LGHNA, CDR2 YSLEER.